This record concerns one TCR beta chain sequence. These data come from a study of OX40 agonist ivuxolimab in advanced cancers. About the research overall: Dosing consisted of intravenous ivuxolimab at 0.01 to 10 mg/kg every 2 weeks.

This table comes from immunoSEQ multiplex PCR, and its TCRdb copy is limited to in-frame clones, with some not included. Here the sample spans 65,000 to 80,000 clones, 86% being singletons. CDR3 length: 15 residues. From germline, CDR1 is SGHVS and CDR2 FNYEAQ. The junction had 10 bases not matched to a gene; V was cut back by 4 bases and J by 9 bases. The source is an adult with an advanced solid tumor such as melanoma, head and neck, liver or kidney cancer. The J gene is TRBJ2-2, the V gene TRBV7-6, with 8 bases identical to TRBD1. Sequences were derived from CD4+ or CD8+ T cells sorted from blood, sampled in a trial of the OX40 agonist ivuxolimab. CDR3 in amino acids: CASSSLTGEVWELFF. The CDR3 DNA sequence: TGTGCCAGCAGCTCCCTGACAGGGGAGGTTTGGGAGCTGTTTTTT. Looking up the rest from reference TRBV7-6 and TRBJ2-2 gives the full variable domain: GAGVSQSPRYKVTKRGQDVALRCDPISGHVSLYWYRQALGQGPEFLTYFNYEAQQDKSGLPNDRFSAERPEGSISTLTIQRTEQRDSAMYRCASSSLTGEVWELFFGEGSRLTVL.